This TCR beta chain emerged from a study of breast tumors, draining lymph nodes, adjacent tissues. Findings and limits, study-wide: Findings are consistent with lymph node origin and intratumoral expansion of most tumor T cells. Tumor and nontumor repertoires were significantly more similar in luminal-like than in basal-like breast cancer.

This clonotype was seen many times. Its antigen remains unknown. TCRdb analysed the multiplex PCR reads with MiXCR anew, one entry per CDR3 protein. The sample lists about 21,000 distinct CDR3 sequences, 40% to 45% occurring once. The V end was cut by 8 bases, the J end by 0 bases, with 17 bases between. Looked up from germline, CDR1 is MNHEY and CDR2 is SVGEGT. The CDR3 contains 15 residues. The chain uses TRBV6-2 or TRBV6-3 and TRBJ2-7; D is perhaps TRBD1 or TRBD2 (5 bases each). This TCR came from a female donor with breast cancer. Some clones in this sample may be carry-over from other donors' samples. Material: breast tumor tissue. CDR3 protein: CASGSGTPFSYEQYF. The DNA for the CDR3 is TGTGCCAGCGGGTCGGGGACCCCTTTCTCCTACGAGCAGTACTTC.